These 24 T cell receptor beta chains share one sample of origin, sequenced in a study of blood T cell repertoires in COVID-19. The assay was immunoSEQ multiplex PCR, and TCRdb's table has in-frame clones only and misses some. The sample holds 70,000 to 90,000 clones, 86% seen once. The sequenced material came from peripheral blood. These receptors all stem from a man older than 75 with COVID-19, enrolled during active disease.

The chain is built from TRBV2 and TRBJ2-3, with D possibly TRBD2 on 6 matching bases. The CDR3 is 13 residues long. Trimming took 4 bases from V and 6 from J, leaving 11 bases between them. Germline loops: CDR1 SNHLY, CDR2 FYNNEI. CDR3 coding DNA: TGTGCCAGCAGTGTGGAGGGCCCGGATACGCAGTATTTT. It yields the protein CASSVEGPDTQYF.

The V call is TRBV2, the J call TRBJ2-1; TRBD2 agrees at 7 bases. V gave up 8 bases and J gave up 0 bases; unmatched junction bases: 7. Germline lookup yields CDR1 SNHLY and CDR2 FYNNEI. The CDR3 contains 15 residues. The CDR3 loop is CASHLAESSYNEQFF. Here the CDR3 DNA reads TGTGCCAGCCATCTAGCGGAGAGCTCCTACAATGAGCAGTTCTTC. Full variable domain (missing parts from reference TRBV2 and TRBJ2-1): EPEVTQTPSHQVTQMGQEVILRCVPISNHLYFYWYRQILGQKVEFLVSFYNNEISEKSEIFDDQFSVERPDGSNFTLKIRSTKLEDSAMYFCASHLAESSYNEQFFGPGTRLTVL.

The genes are TRBV4-3 and TRBJ2-7; D unclear. V was cut by 0 bases and J by 6 bases, with 9 bases left in between. The CDR3 is 13 residues long. CDR1 and CDR2 from the germline V gene are LGHNA and YSLEER. The CDR3 here is CASSQDRGTEQYF. CDR3 nucleotides: TGCGCCAGCAGCCAAGATCGCGGAACCGAGCAGTACTTC.

The V and J genes are TRBV5-4 and TRBJ2-2; 8 nucleotides agree with TRBD2. The CDR3 runs to 15 residues. CDR1 SGHNT and CDR2 YYREEE come from the germline V gene (reference sequence). V lost 4 bases to trimming and J lost 4 bases; unmatched junction nucleotides: 6. CDR3 amino acids: CASSPTGGVTGELFF. The CDR3 nucleotides are TGTGCCAGCAGCCCTACCGGGGGGGTCACCGGGGAGCTGTTTTTT. The complete variable domain, with remaining parts taken from reference TRBV5-4 and TRBJ2-2, reads ETGVTQSPTHLIKTRGQQVTLRCSSQSGHNTVSWYQQALGQGPQFIFQYYREEENGRGNFPPRFSGLQFPNYSSELNVNALELDDSALYLCASSPTGGVTGELFFGEGSRLTVL.

This clone was counted between two and nine times. V gene TRBV14 combines with J gene TRBJ1-2; D remains unclear. V lost 2 bases and J lost 5, with 18 bases in between. There are 16 residues in the CDR3. CDR1 is SGHDN and CDR2 is FVKESK in the germline V gene. The CDR3 nucleotides read TGTGCCAGCAGCCAATTACCCGGGGAGGGCTCTTATGGCTACACCTTC. This sequence encodes CASSQLPGEGSYGYTF.

The CDR3 DNA sequence: TGCGCCAGCAGCCAAGATGTTGGACTAGCAGTAGATACGCAGTATTTT. Protein sequence: CASSQDVGLAVDTQYF. The chain links TRBV4-3 to TRBJ2-3; TRBD2 matches at 8 bases. The CDR3 covers 16 residues. The germline V gene has CDR1 LGHNA and CDR2 YSLEER. V shed 0 bases, J shed 5 bases, and the junction held 7 bases outside the gene matches.

The chain combines TRBV2 with TRBJ2-2, with TRBD2 matching over 7 bases. Germline V CDR1 and CDR2: SNHLY, FYNNEI. Trimming at V came to 1 base and at J to 5 bases, leaving 1 base not matched to a gene. The CDR3 length is 14 residues. The CDR3 bases are TGTGCCAGCAGTGAAGATAGCGGGACCGGGGAGCTGTTTTTT. Amino acids: CASSEDSGTGELFF.

For the CDR3, the DNA is TGTGCCAGCAGTTTTACGTCAGGGAGGGGCTACACCTTC. This translates into CASSFTSGRGYTF. V is TRBV12-3 or TRBV12-4 and J is TRBJ1-2, with a possible D match to TRBD1 (5 bases). The CDR3 is made up of 13 amino acids. Deletions cut 3 bases from V and 8 bases from J, with 13 bases between.

The chain links TRBV5-1 to TRBJ2-1, with D tentatively TRBD1 (5 bases). This CDR3 is built from 14 residues. In germline, CDR1 is SGHRS, CDR2 YFSETQ. V was clipped by 0 bases and J by 2 bases, with 6 bases between them. CDR3 bases: TGCGCCAGCAGCTTGGAGGGGCCCTACAATGAGCAGTTCTTC. Its protein product is CASSLEGPYNEQFF.

The rearrangement uses TRBV9 and TRBJ2-5; TRBD2 aligns across 12 bases. The V and J ends lost 4 bases and 4 bases, in that order; junction bases with no gene match: 14. The CDR3 sequence is 18 residues long. CDR1 and CDR2 from the germline V gene are SGDLS and YYNGEE. The CDR3 DNA sequence: TGTGCCAGCAGCCCCCATGGGGCTAGCGGGGGGGCGGGAGAGACCCAGTACTTC. Translated: CASSPHGASGGAGETQYF. The full variable domain, completed using reference TRBV9 and TRBJ2-5, is DSGVTQTPKHLITATGQRVTLRCSPRSGDLSVYWYQQSLDQGLQFLIQYYNGEERAKGNILERFSAQQFPDLHSELNLSSLELGDSALYFCASSPHGASGGAGETQYFGPGTRLLVL.

V and J are TRBV5-1 and TRBJ1-4; 8 bases match TRBD1. With V trimmed by 3 bases and J by 4 bases, 5 bases remained unmatched. Looked up from germline, CDR1 is SGHRS and CDR2 is YFSETQ. There are 15 residues in the CDR3. For the CDR3, the DNA is TGCGCCAGCAGCTCGGACAGGGCGCGTAATGAAAAACTGTTTTTT. The encoded protein is CASSSDRARNEKLFF.

The gene calls are TRBV9 and TRBJ2-1; 10 bases fit TRBD2. Looked up from germline, CDR1 is SGDLS and CDR2 is YYNGEE. This CDR3 region has 16 residues. The V gene end was trimmed by 2 bases and the J gene end by 8 bases; junction bases not matched to a gene: 10. Here the CDR3 reads CASSVRGVGTSDEQFF. CDR3 coding DNA: TGTGCCAGCAGCGTCCGCGGTGTGGGGACTAGCGATGAGCAGTTCTTC.

J is TRBJ2-5 and V is TRBV7-8; 8 bases match TRBD1. This CDR3 region has 14 residues. The germline V gene has CDR1 SGHVS and CDR2 FQNEAQ. J was trimmed by 0 bases and V by 5 bases; bases with no gene match: 2. CDR3 loop: CASSPDRDQETQYF. The CDR3 DNA is TGTGCCAGCAGCCCGGACAGGGACCAAGAGACCCAGTACTTC.

The gene calls are TRBV28 and TRBJ1-1; weak D call: TRBD1 (5 bases). With 10 bases removed from V and 5 bases from J, the gap between germline ends came to 14 bases. Germline CDR1 reads MDHEN; CDR2 reads SYDVKM. This CDR3 spans 12 amino acids. CDR3 DNA sequence: TGTGCCACCGGGGGAGGTCGGACTGAAGCTTTCTTT. Protein product: CATGGGRTEAFF.

Only a few counts were recorded for this clone. The chain combines TRBV7-3 with TRBJ2-7, with a possible D match to TRBD1 (5 bases). The CDR3 length is 13 residues. Trimming removed 5 bases at V and 0 bases at J, with 8 bases between. Germline assignment: CDR1 SGHTA and CDR2 FQGTGA. Written as DNA, the CDR3 is TGTGCCAGCAGCACCACAGGCTCCTACGAGCAGTACTTC. Translated: CASSTTGSYEQYF.

The chain carries TRBV4-1 and TRBJ2-7; the D gene is possibly TRBD1 (5 bases). The V and J ends lost 3 bases and 7 bases respectively, with 16 bases between them. Per germline, CDR1 MGHRA and CDR2 YSYEKL. This CDR3 comprises 14 residues. The CDR3 sequence: CASSQLPQGKEQYF. The DNA for the CDR3 is TGCGCCAGCAGCCAGCTCCCCCAGGGAAAAGAGCAGTACTTC.

The V and J genes are TRBV11-3 and TRBJ2-3, with D perhaps TRBD2 (6 bases). Germline lookup yields CDR1 SGHNT and CDR2 YENEEA. The length of the CDR3 is 15 residues. The V end was cut by 5 bases, the J end by 0 bases, with 12 bases between. The CDR3 DNA follows: TGTGCCAGCAGCCGGGGGACCGGGAGCACAGATACGCAGTATTTT. It is translated as CASSRGTGSTDTQYF. The full variable domain, rest sourced from reference TRBV11-3 and TRBJ2-3, is EAGVVQSPRYKIIEKKQPVAFWCNPISGHNTLYWYLQNLGQGPELLIRYENEEAVDDSQLPKDRFSAERLKGVDSTLKIQPAELGDSAVYLCASSRGTGSTDTQYFGPGTRLTVL.

This clone was recorded once. Here the CDR3 DNA reads TGTGCCAGCAGCCCGTCAGGGACTAACCAAGAGACCCAGTACTTC. Translating it yields CASSPSGTNQETQYF. The V gene is TRBV5-4, the J gene TRBJ2-5, with TRBD2 matching 7 bases. Germline trimming cut 4 bases from V and 0 bases from J; bases unmatched to any gene: 6. Germline-derived CDR1 and CDR2 are SGHNT and YYREEE (reference sequence). The CDR3 totals 15 residues.

This clone has a single count. This chain joins TRBV5-5 and TRBJ2-1; 7 nucleotides agree with TRBD2. Germline V gene lookup returns CDR1 SGHKS and CDR2 YYEKEE (reference sequence). Trimming removed 7 bases from V and 2 bases from J; junction bases left unmatched: 3. The CDR3 sequence is 13 residues long. CDR3 loop: CASETSPYNEQFF. In DNA, the CDR3 is TGTGCCAGCGAGACTAGCCCCTACAATGAGCAGTTCTTC.

The gene calls are TRBV6-2 or TRBV6-3 and TRBJ1-2; no clear D. Germline CDR1 and CDR2: MNHEY and SVGEGT. The CDR3 has 13 residues. V was shortened by 2 bases and J by 8 bases, with 12 bases between the two germline ends. The CDR3 DNA is TGTGCCAGCAGTTACCAGACGGCCGGGGGCTACACCTTC. Encoded protein: CASSYQTAGGYTF.

The CDR3 loop reads CSVEWTDYNEKLFF. CDR3 sequence (DNA): TGCAGCGTTGAGTGGACAGACTATAATGAAAAACTGTTTTTT. J is TRBJ1-4 and V is TRBV29-1; D might be TRBD1 (6 bases). The germline CDR1 and CDR2 sequences are SQVTM and ANQGSEA. CDR3 length: 14 amino acids. Trimming left V 3 bases short and J 4 bases short, with 12 bases between.

The V gene is TRBV30, the J gene TRBJ1-1; a weak D match, TRBD1 (5 bases). The V and J ends lost 4 bases and 5 bases respectively, with 20 bases between them. This CDR3 is 15 amino acids long. CDR1 GTSNPN and CDR2 SVGIG come from the germline V gene (reference sequence). CDR3 loop: CAWTMGEGPKTEAFF. CDR3 nucleotide sequence: TGTGCCTGGACCATGGGGGAGGGGCCGAAGACTGAAGCTTTCTTT.

V is TRBV6-1 and J is TRBJ1-1, with a weak D call TRBD1 (6 bases). The V gene lost 3 bases and the J gene lost 5 bases, with 19 bases spanning the gap. Per the germline V gene, CDR1 is MNHNS and CDR2 is SASEGT. The length of the CDR3 is 16 residues. CDR3 sequence reads: CASSDHHQGKSTEAFF. CDR3 coding DNA: TGTGCCAGCAGTGACCACCACCAGGGGAAATCTACTGAAGCTTTCTTT.

This clone was seen just once. The chain joins TRBV27 to TRBJ2-5, with TRBD1 identical over 7 bases. This CDR3 is 16 amino acids long. Trimming cost V 8 bases and J 1 base; bases outside gene matches: 13. CDR1 is MNHEY and CDR2 is SMNVEV in the germline V gene (reference sequence). CDR3 residues: CASARTGGWGQETQYF. CDR3 DNA sequence: TGTGCCAGCGCTAGGACAGGAGGCTGGGGCCAAGAGACCCAGTACTTC.